This T cell receptor (beta chain) was documented in a study of T cell responses to AZD1222 COVID-19 vaccine. In its sample, this clone was seen a few times. Its target is not known. The protocol was immunoSEQ multiplex PCR, while the TCRdb copy is restricted to in-frame clones and leaves out a portion. The sample holds 56,000 or so clones, 80% seen once. Study-wide results and caveats: At baseline, just a handful of AZD1222 recipients tested seropositive. No repertoire was sampled before or during the peak T cell response, only after it. White British donors predominated, females outnumbered males, and clonal diversity was possibly underestimated.

V gave up 0 bases and J gave up 1 base, with 12 bases separating them. The CDR3 contains 16 residues. CDR1 MGHRA and CDR2 YSYEKL come from the germline V gene. The TCR sequence derives from an adult who received the AZD1222 COVID-19 vaccine. The source material was peripheral blood, sampled 28 days after the second AZD1222 dose. The rearrangement links TRBV4-1 to TRBJ1-1; D not certain. The CDR3 DNA follows: TGCGCCAGCAGCCAAGATTACCCAGGAGGGAACACTGAAGCTTTCTTT. It encodes CASSQDYPGGNTEAFF.